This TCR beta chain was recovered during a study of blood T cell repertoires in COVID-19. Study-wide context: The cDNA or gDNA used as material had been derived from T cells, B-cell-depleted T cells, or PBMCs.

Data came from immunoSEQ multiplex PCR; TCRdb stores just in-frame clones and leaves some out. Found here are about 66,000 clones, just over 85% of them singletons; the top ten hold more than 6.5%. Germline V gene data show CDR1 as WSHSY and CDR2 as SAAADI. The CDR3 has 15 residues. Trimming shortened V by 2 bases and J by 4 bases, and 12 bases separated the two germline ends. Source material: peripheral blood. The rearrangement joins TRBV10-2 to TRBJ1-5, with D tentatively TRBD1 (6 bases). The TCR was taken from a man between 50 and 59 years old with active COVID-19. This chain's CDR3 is CASSETGLFNQPQHF. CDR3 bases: TGCGCCAGCAGTGAGACAGGGTTGTTTAATCAGCCCCAGCATTTT.